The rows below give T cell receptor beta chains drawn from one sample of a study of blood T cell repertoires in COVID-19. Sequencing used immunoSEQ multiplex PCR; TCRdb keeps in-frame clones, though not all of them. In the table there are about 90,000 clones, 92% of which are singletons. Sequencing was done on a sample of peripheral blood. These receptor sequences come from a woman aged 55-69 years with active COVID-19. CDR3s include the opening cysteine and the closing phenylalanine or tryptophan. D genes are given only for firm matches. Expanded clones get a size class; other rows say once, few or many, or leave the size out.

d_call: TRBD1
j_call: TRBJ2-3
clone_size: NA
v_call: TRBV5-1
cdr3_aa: CASSWRQGVTDTQYF
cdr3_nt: TGCGCCAGCAGCTGGAGACAGGGAGTAACAGATACGCAGTATTTT

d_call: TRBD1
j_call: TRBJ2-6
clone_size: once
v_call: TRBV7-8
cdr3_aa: CASSSRGLGANVLTF
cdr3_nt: TGTGCCAGCAGCTCCAGGGGGCTGGGGGCCAACGTCCTGACTTTC

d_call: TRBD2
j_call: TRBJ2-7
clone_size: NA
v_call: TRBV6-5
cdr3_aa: CASLTGTSDYEQYF
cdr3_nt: TGTGCCAGCTTAACCGGGACTAGCGACTACGAGCAGTACTTC

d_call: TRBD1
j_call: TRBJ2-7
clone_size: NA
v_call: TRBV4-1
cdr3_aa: CASSQHLPGTGSYEQYF
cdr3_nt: TGCGCCAGCAGCCAGCACCTTCCGGGGACAGGGTCCTACGAGCAGTACTTC

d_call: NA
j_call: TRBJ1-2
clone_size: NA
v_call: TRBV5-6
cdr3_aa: CASSWGSPNYGYTF
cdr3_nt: TGTGCCAGCAGCTGGGGCAGTCCTAACTATGGCTACACCTTC

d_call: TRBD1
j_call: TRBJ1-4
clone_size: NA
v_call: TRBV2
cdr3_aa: CASGDSQNEKLFF
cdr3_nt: TGTGCCAGCGGGGACAGCCAAAACGAAAAACTGTTTTTT

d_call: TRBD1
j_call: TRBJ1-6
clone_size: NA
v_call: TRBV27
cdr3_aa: CASRAEGQGDNSPLHF
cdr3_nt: TGTGCCAGCAGGGCAGAGGGACAGGGCGATAATTCACCCCTCCACTTT

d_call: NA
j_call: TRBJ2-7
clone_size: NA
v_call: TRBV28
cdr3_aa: CASSFRSPYEQYF
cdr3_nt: TGTGCCAGCAGTTTCCGGTCCCCCTACGAGCAGTACTTC

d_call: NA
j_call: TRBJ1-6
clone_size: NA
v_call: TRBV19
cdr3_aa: CASRNQGYSPLHF
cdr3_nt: TGTGCCAGTAGAAATCAGGGGTATTCACCCCTCCACTTT

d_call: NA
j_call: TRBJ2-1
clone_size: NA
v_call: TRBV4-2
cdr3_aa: CASSQGGLGNEQFF
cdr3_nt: TGTGCCAGCAGCCAAGGCGGACTTGGAAATGAGCAGTTCTTC

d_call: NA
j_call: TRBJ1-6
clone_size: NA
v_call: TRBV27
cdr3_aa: CASSYSMYNSPLHF
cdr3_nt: TGTGCCAGCAGTTATAGCATGTATAATTCACCCCTCCACTTT

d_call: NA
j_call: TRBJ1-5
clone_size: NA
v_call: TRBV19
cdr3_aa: CASSIAALRWGNQPQHF
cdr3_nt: TGTGCCAGTAGTATAGCCGCTCTGCGGTGGGGCAATCAGCCCCAGCATTTT

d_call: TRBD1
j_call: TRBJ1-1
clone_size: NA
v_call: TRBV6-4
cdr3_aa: CASSLTGDTEAFF
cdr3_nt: TGTGCCAGCAGTCTGACAGGGGATACTGAAGCTTTCTTT

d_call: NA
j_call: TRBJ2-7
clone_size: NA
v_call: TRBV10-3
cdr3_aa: CAISDRDKPDEQYF
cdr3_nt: TGTGCCATCAGTGATCGGGACAAACCCGACGAGCAGTACTTC

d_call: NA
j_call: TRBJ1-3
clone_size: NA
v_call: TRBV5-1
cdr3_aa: CASSLAEESDRNTIYF
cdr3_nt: TGCGCCAGCAGCTTGGCCGAGGAGAGCGATCGAAACACCATATATTTT

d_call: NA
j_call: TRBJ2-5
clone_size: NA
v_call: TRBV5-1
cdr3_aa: CASSLVGVGGETQYF
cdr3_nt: TGCGCCAGCAGCTTGGTTGGAGTGGGGGGAGAGACCCAGTACTTC

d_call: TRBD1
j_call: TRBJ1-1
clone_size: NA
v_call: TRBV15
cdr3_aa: CATSRGDRVLNTEAFF
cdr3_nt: TGTGCCACCAGCAGAGGGGACAGGGTTTTGAACACTGAAGCTTTCTTT

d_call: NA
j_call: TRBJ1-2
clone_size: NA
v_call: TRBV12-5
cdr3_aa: CASGSPGLGGYTF
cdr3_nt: TGTGCTAGTGGTTCCCCAGGACTAGGAGGCTACACCTTC

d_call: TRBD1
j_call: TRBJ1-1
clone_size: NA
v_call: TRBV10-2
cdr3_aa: CASSETPGQGNTEAFF
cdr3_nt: TGCGCCAGCAGTGAGACCCCGGGACAGGGGAACACTGAAGCTTTCTTT

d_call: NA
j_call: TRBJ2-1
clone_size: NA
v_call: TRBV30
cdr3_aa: CAWSTQGYNEQFF
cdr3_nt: TGTGCCTGGAGTACACAGGGCTACAATGAGCAGTTCTTC

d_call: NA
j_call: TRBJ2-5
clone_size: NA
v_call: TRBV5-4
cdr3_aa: CASTLGHARQETQYF
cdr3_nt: TGTGCCAGCACCTTGGGACATGCCCGCCAAGAGACCCAGTACTTC

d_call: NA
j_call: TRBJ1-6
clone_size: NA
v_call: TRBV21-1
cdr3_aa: CASSPGGARKGDNSPLHF
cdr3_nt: TGTGCCAGCAGTCCCGGCGGGGCCAGAAAGGGAGATAATTCACCCCTCCACTTT

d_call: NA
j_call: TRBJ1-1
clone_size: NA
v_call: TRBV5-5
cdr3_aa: CASSLPTGSTEAFF
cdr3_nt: TGTGCCAGCAGCTTGCCAACAGGGAGCACTGAAGCTTTCTTT

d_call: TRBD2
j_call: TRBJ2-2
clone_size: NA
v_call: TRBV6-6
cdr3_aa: CASRSGTSPTGELFF
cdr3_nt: TGTGCCAGCCGGTCCGGGACTAGCCCCACCGGGGAGCTGTTTTTT

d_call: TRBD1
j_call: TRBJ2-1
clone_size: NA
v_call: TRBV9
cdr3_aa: CASSVSQGLSNEQFF
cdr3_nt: TGTGCCAGCAGCGTGTCACAGGGGTTGAGCAATGAGCAGTTCTTC

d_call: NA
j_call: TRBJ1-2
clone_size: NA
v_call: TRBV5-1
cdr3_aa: CASSLGQPQDGYTF
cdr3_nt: TGCGCCAGCAGCTTGGGGCAGCCTCAGGATGGCTACACCTTC

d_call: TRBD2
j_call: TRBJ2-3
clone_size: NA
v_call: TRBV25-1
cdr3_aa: CASSVGGGAEDTQYF
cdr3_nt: TGTGCCAGCAGTGTAGGCGGGGGGGCCGAGGATACGCAGTATTTT

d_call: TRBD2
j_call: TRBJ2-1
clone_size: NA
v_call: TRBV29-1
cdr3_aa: CSVEGGTSGRVGNEQFF
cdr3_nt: TGCAGCGTTGAAGGGGGAACTAGCGGGAGGGTGGGGAATGAGCAGTTCTTC

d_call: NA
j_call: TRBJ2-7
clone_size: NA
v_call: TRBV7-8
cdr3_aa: CASSLGTYTYEQYF
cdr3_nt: TGTGCCAGCAGCTTAGGGACTTATACCTACGAGCAGTACTTC

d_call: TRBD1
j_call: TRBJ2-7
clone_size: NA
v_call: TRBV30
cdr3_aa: CAWSVTGDSDEQYF
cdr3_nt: TGTGCCTGGAGTGTTACAGGGGATAGTGACGAGCAGTACTTC

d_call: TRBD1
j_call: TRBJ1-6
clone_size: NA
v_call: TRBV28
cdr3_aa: CASSSPGQGHSPLHF
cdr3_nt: TGTGCCAGCAGTTCGCCGGGACAGGGACATTCACCCCTCCACTTT

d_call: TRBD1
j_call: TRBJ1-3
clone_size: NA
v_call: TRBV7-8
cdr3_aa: CASSLDRWTGARGNTIYF
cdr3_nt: TGTGCCAGCAGCTTAGATAGATGGACAGGGGCCCGTGGAAACACCATATATTTT

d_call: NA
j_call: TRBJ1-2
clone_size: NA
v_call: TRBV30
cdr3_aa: CAWRAQVGGYTF
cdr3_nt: TGTGCCTGGAGGGCACAGGTGGGGGGCTACACCTTC

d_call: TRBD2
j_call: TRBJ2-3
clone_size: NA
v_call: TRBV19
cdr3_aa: CASSILGSAGGTDTQYF
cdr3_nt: TGTGCCAGTAGTATTTTGGGTTCAGCGGGAGGCACAGATACGCAGTATTTT

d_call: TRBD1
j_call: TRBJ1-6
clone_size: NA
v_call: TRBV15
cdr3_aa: CATSRVQGALNSPLHF
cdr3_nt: TGTGCCACCAGCAGAGTCCAGGGGGCCCTCAATTCACCCCTCCACTTT

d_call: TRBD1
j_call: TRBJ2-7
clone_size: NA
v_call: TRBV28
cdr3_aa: CASSWTGVEQYF
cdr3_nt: TGTGCCAGCAGTTGGACAGGGGTCGAGCAGTACTTC

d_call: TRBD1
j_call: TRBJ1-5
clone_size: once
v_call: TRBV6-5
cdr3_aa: CASRGQGGGQPQHF
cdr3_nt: TGTGCCAGTCGCGGACAGGGCGGGGGTCAGCCCCAGCATTTT

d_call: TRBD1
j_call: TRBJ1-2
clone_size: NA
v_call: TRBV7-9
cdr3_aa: CASSLGQDYGYTF
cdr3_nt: TGTGCCAGCAGCTTGGGACAGGACTATGGCTACACCTTC

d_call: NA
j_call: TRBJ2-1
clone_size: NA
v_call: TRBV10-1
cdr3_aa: CASSRGSSEQFF
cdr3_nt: TGCGCCAGCAGTAGGGGGTCCAGTGAGCAGTTCTTC

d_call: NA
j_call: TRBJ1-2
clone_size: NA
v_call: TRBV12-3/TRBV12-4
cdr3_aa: CASTSSNYGYTF
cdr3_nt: TGTGCCAGCACTAGCTCTAACTATGGCTACACCTTC

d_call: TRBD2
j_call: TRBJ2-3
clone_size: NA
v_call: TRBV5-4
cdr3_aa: CASSLGTGLAGTGTQYF
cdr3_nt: TGTGCCAGCAGCTTGGGGACCGGGCTAGCGGGTACTGGTACGCAGTATTTT

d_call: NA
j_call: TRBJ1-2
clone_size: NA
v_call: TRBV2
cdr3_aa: CASSDVTGFGGYTF
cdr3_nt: TGTGCCAGCAGTGATGTAACGGGTTTTGGTGGCTACACCTTC

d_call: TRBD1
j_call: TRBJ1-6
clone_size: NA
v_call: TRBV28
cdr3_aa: CASNFPGRGDSPLHF
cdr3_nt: TGTGCCAGCAACTTCCCAGGCAGGGGGGATTCACCCCTCCACTTT

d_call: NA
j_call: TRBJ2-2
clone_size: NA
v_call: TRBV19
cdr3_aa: CASSKTGPPNTGELFF
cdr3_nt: TGTGCCAGTAGTAAAACAGGGCCGCCGAACACCGGGGAGCTGTTTTTT

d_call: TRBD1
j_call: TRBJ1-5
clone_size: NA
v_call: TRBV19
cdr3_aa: CATEGQSLSNQPQHF
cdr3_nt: TGTGCCACCGAGGGACAGTCCCTTAGCAATCAGCCCCAGCATTTT

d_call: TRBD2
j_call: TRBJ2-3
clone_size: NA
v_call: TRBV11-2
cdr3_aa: CASSLFGGSPDTQYF
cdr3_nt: TGTGCCAGCAGCCTGTTTGGCGGGAGCCCAGATACGCAGTATTTT

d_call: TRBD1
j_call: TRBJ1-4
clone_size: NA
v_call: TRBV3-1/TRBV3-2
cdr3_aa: CASSPDRVIEKLFF
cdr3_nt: TGTGCCAGCAGCCCCGACAGGGTGATTGAAAAACTGTTTTTT

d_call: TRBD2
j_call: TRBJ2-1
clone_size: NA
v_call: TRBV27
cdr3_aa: CASSSRDPGLAGGRGNEQFF
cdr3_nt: TGTGCCAGCAGTTCCCGCGATCCGGGACTAGCGGGAGGGCGGGGCAATGAGCAGTTCTTC

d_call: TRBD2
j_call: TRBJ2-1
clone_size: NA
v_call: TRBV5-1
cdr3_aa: CASSLNLAGGINEQFF
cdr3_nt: TGCGCCAGCAGCCTCAACCTAGCGGGAGGGATTAATGAGCAGTTCTTC

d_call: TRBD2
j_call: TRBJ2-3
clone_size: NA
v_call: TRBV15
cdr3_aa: CATSRAQGGRAVTQYF
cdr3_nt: TGTGCCACCAGCAGGGCTCAGGGCGGGAGGGCTGTTACGCAGTATTTT

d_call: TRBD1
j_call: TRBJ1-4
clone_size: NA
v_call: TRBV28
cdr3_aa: CASRGQWATLNEKLFF
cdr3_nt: TGTGCCAGCAGGGGACAGTGGGCGACCCTAAATGAAAAACTGTTTTTT

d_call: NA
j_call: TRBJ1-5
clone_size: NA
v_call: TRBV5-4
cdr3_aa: CALQGTQPQHF
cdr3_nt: TGTGCCCTGCAGGGGACTCAGCCCCAGCATTTT

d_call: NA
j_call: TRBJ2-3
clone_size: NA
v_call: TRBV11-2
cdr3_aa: CASSWAGTDTQYF
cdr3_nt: TGTGCCAGCAGCTGGGCCGGCACAGATACGCAGTATTTT

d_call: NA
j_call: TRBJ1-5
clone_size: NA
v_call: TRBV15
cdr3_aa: CATSRDRGSNQPQHF
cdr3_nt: TGTGCCACCAGCAGAGACAGGGGAAGCAATCAGCCCCAGCATTTT

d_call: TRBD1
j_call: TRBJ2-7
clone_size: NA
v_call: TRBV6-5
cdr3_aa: CASSYRDRGSYEQYF
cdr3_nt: TGTGCCAGCAGTTACCGGGACAGGGGGTCCTACGAGCAGTACTTC

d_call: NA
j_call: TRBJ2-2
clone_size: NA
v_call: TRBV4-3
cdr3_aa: CASSQDHNTGELFF
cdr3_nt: TGCGCCAGCAGCCAAGATCATAACACCGGGGAGCTGTTTTTT